A selection of T cell receptor beta chains follows, all from one sample in a study of response to subunit inactivated influenza vaccine. TCRdb re-called the RT-PCR reads through MiXCR, storing one row per CDR3 protein. Counted here are about 570,000 distinct CDR3 sequences, about an eighth occurring once; the ten biggest clones make up about 10%. The source was PBMCs from blood, collected on the day of vaccination. All receptors derive from a middle-aged man who received an inactivated influenza vaccine. Both conserved end residues are trimmed from each CDR3. The order of the fields is V gene, clone size, J gene, CDR3 protein. Clone size is not always given. Where it is, it says once, few, many or a class for expanded clones.

TRBV20-1	.	TRBJ2-3	SASSSGRGTQY
TRBV11-3	.	TRBJ2-7	ASSSDNREQY
TRBV12-3/TRBV12-4	.	TRBJ2-1	ASSRAPSGSLNEQF
TRBV7-2	few	TRBJ2-5	ASSSGTSGAQETQY
TRBV29-1	once	TRBJ2-5	SVERAEYQETQY
TRBV20-1	few	TRBJ1-5	SASLGLNQPQH
TRBV27	.	TRBJ2-7	ASSLSFGVSYEQY
TRBV9	.	TRBJ2-2	ASSVDFPNTGELF
TRBV7-9	.	TRBJ2-1	ASSLDKGASYNEQF
TRBV12-3/TRBV12-4	.	TRBJ2-3	ASSHAESTDTQY
TRBV6-2/TRBV6-3	few	TRBJ2-5	ASRPGTSGVGTQY
TRBV4-3	few	TRBJ2-1	ASSRSGTSGIRRSYNEQF
TRBV7-9	.	TRBJ2-2	ASFARSTGELF
TRBV7-2	.	TRBJ2-6	ASRTVPDGANVLT
TRBV25-1	.	TRBJ1-2	ASPYRGGYT
TRBV20-1	few	TRBJ2-2	SATDSIYGELF
TRBV12-3/TRBV12-4	.	TRBJ2-1	ASSFSGGYLF
TRBV11-2	.	TRBJ2-7	ASSSPYSGSYEQY
TRBV20-1	many	TRBJ2-3	SAQPFRQGSDTQY
TRBV12-3/TRBV12-4	many	TRBJ2-2	ASSFGPGELF
TRBV12-3/TRBV12-4	.	TRBJ2-3	ASSYQGVKTDTQY
TRBV7-2	few	TRBJ1-1	ASSLLGQATEAF
TRBV11-2	.	TRBJ1-2	ASNPLSIGQFLNYGYT
TRBV6-1	few	TRBJ1-2	ASSGTSRGYGYT
TRBV20-1	few	TRBJ2-7	SALARDKKYEQY
TRBV4-1	few	TRBJ2-7	ASSPLPGQTFYEQY
TRBV20-1	few	TRBJ2-7	SGKYRQGSHEQY
TRBV5-5	.	TRBJ2-3	ASSTWVVADTQY
TRBV28	many	TRBJ1-1	ASSPGGGWDTEAF
TRBV4-2	many	TRBJ2-7	ASSQADQPFSYEQY
TRBV4-2	few	TRBJ2-3	ASSQDGTSGSRIDTQY
TRBV7-2	few	TRBJ2-5	ASSLGSREGQETQY
TRBV5-1	few	TRBJ2-3	ASSSFTDTQY
TRBV7-2	many	TRBJ2-2	ASSLDGAGELF
TRBV5-1	few	TRBJ2-7	ASSRGGEPTYEQY
TRBV28	many	TRBJ2-3	ASSWPTRVPKSDTQY
TRBV28	few	TRBJ2-1	ASRTGQGAYNEQF
TRBV20-1	.	TRBJ1-4	SASGIREGLF
TRBV28	.	TRBJ1-2	ASSTGTAMTNYGYT
TRBV10-3	.	TRBJ2-1	AIMGTGTSSNEQF
TRBV6-6	many	TRBJ2-7	ASSSGLAGEQY
TRBV7-2	.	TRBJ1-1	ASSLTQGASEAF
TRBV30	many	TRBJ2-2	AWSVGGAGELF
TRBV10-2	.	TRBJ2-5	ASSESWVAETQY
TRBV7-6	few	TRBJ2-7	ASSSQTGYSYEQY
TRBV6-2/TRBV6-3	many	TRBJ2-4	ASSYSRDIQY
TRBV7-2	.	TRBJ2-4	ASSRTYDREIRNIQY